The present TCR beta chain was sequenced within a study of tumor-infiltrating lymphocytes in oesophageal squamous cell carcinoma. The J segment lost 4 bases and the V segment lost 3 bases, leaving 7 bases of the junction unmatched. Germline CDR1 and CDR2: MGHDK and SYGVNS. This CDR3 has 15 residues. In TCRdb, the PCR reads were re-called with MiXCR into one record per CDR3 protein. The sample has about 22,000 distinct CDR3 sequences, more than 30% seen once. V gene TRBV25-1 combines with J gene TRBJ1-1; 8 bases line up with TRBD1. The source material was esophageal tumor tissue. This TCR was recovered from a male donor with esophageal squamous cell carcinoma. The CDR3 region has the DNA TGTGCCAGCAGTGAGCAGACAGGGGTACTCACTGAAGCTTTCTTT. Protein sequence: CASSEQTGVLTEAFF.